Listed here are 23 T cell receptor beta chains from one sample, sequenced in a study of blood T cells in healthy people across ages. The authors ran a second PCR of about 7 to 11 cycles using a sample-barcoded 5' primer and a J-beta primer mix. TCRdb redid the calling of the 5' RACE reads with MiXCR, one entry per CDR3 protein. The data contain 800,000 to 950,000 distinct CDR3 sequences, around 48% of them singletons. The sequencing sample was made of blood. Every receptor here comes from a man aged 30-40 years in good health.

The CDR3 region is CSSTPAQGDYGYTF. CDR3 sequence (DNA): TGCAGTTCCACTCCAGCGCAGGGCGACTATGGCTACACCTTC. This chain connects TRBV20-1 to TRBJ1-2, with D possibly being TRBD1 (5 bases). The V end lost 8 bases, the J end lost 3 bases, and 19 bases lay between the germline ends. The CDR3 is 14 residues long. Germline loops: CDR1 DFQATT, CDR2 SNEGSKA (reference sequence).

A word on this clonotype: A junction boundary mismatches the germline segment, possibly from a read error. The chain employs TRBV5-1 and TRBJ2-1; unclear D gene. The CDR3 has 14 amino acids. CDR1 is SGHRS and CDR2 is YFSETQ in the germline V gene. The CDR3: CASSLAPPNNEQFF. CDR3 DNA sequence: TGCGCCAGCAGCTTGGCGCCACCTAACAACGAGCAGTTCTTC.

This clonotype was seen once. The chain is built from TRBV7-9 and TRBJ1-4; maybe TRBD1 (6 bases). Trimming left V 5 bases short and J 0 bases short, with 13 bases between. CDR1 SEHNR and CDR2 FQNEAQ come from the germline V gene (reference sequence). There are 16 residues in the CDR3. The CDR3 DNA reads TGTGCCAGCAGCCGGGGGACACTTGCAACTAATGAAAAACTGTTTTTT. This encodes CASSRGTLATNEKLFF.

The rearrangement uses TRBV20-1 and TRBJ2-1; 8 bases align to TRBD2. With the DNA end fitting TRBJ2-7 better, the J assignment may be wrong. This CDR3 contains 16 residues. Germline V gene sequence: CDR1 DFQATT, CDR2 SNEGSKA (reference sequence). The CDR3 nucleotides read TGCAGTGCTAGCCCCGGGGGGAGCGGGGGTTACAATGAGCAGTACTTC. It codes for CSASPGGSGGYNEQYF.

The chain employs TRBV7-6 and TRBJ2-7; D might be TRBD2 (5 bases). The CDR3 consists of 14 residues. The V and J ends lost 2 bases and 7 bases respectively, with 15 bases between them. CDR1 SGHVS and CDR2 FNYEAQ come from the germline V gene. In nucleotides, the CDR3 is TGTGCCAGCAGCTTAAATTCTCTAGCCAATGAGCAGTACTTC. As protein: CASSLNSLANEQYF.

The chain links TRBV6-1 to TRBJ1-1; D gene unclear. The CDR3 consists of 15 residues. V dropped 5 bases and J dropped 0 bases, with 13 bases sitting between them. Looked up from germline, CDR1 is MNHNS and CDR2 is SASEGT. The CDR3 region is CASSFRRAVNTEAFF. The CDR3 DNA sequence: TGTGCCAGCAGTTTCCGACGGGCCGTGAACACTGAAGCTTTCTTT.

This clonotype was seen a few times. V is TRBV11-2 and J is TRBJ2-5; TRBD1 matches 10 bases. Germline trimming cut 3 bases from V and 5 bases from J; bases unmatched to any gene: 9. This CDR3 is built from 16 residues. The V gene's germline CDR1 is SGHAT and CDR2 FQNNGV. CDR3: CASSFLAGTGEETQYF. CDR3 coding DNA: TGTGCCAGCAGCTTCTTGGCCGGGACAGGGGAGGAGACCCAGTACTTC.

In its sample, this clonotype was seen once. The V and J genes are TRBV20-1 and TRBJ2-5, with 8 bases matching TRBD1. The J segment lost 5 bases and the V segment lost 1 base, leaving 9 bases of the junction unmatched. The CDR3 is 15 amino acids. CDR1 and CDR2 (germline): DFQATT, SNEGSKA (reference sequence). For the CDR3, the DNA is TGCAGTGCTAGAGTAATCAGGGGGCTTGGGGAGACCCAGTACTTC. This translates into CSARVIRGLGETQYF.

The table lists this clonotype with a few counts. The chain has TRBV24-1 and TRBJ1-1; 11 bases align to TRBD1. CDR1 KGHDR and CDR2 SFDVKD come from the germline V gene. This CDR3 has 17 residues. Losses at the gene ends were 5 bases for V and 5 bases for J; bases not matched to a gene: 12. As DNA, the CDR3 is TGTGCCACCAGTGTCGGGGGACAGGGGGTATGGGGAACTGAAGCTTTCTTT. Its protein is CATSVGGQGVWGTEAFF.

The V call is TRBV5-1, the J call TRBJ2-4; D is unclear. The J call may be wrong; the DNA end is better matched by TRBJ2-7. From germline, CDR1 is SGHRS and CDR2 YFSETQ. The CDR3 contains 14 residues. DNA of the CDR3: TGCGCCAGCAGCTTGGCGTTTAGGGATAGCGAGCAGTACTTC. It yields the protein CASSLAFRDSEQYF.

This clonotype was counted at least ten times. This rearrangement joins TRBV27 to TRBJ2-5; no clear D gene. The V gene's germline CDR1 is MNHEY and CDR2 SMNVEV (reference sequence). The ends were cut back, 2 bases at V and 5 bases at J, with 9 bases in the middle. The CDR3 consists of 13 residues. CDR3 in DNA: TGTGCCAGCAGTTTAAACTCCGGGGAGACCCAGTACTTC. This codes for CASSLNSGETQYF.

The chain is built from TRBV4-1 and TRBJ1-2, with D maybe TRBD1 (5 bases). Germline V gene data show CDR1 as MGHRA and CDR2 as YSYEKL. The CDR3 totals 14 residues. Trimming removed 3 bases from V and 1 base from J, with 9 bases in between. The CDR3 loop reads CASSQGRVNYGYTF. The CDR3 DNA follows: TGCGCCAGCAGCCAGGGCAGGGTTAACTATGGCTACACCTTC.

This clonotype was counted only a few times. This rearrangement joins TRBV20-1 to TRBJ1-1; D not resolved. V lost 0 bases to trimming and J lost 1 base, with 9 bases between them. CDR3 length: 14 amino acids. Germline V gives CDR1 DFQATT, CDR2 SNEGSKA (reference sequence). DNA of the CDR3: TGCAGTGCTAGAGAATGGGGAAAGAACACTGAAGCTTTCTTT. The encoded protein is CSAREWGKNTEAFF.

This clonotype was seen a few times. This chain links TRBV6-6 with TRBJ2-7; TRBD1 aligns across 8 bases. Trimming removed 6 bases from V and 1 base from J; junction bases left unmatched: 8. Per the germline V gene, CDR1 is MNHNY and CDR2 is SVGAGI (reference sequence). The CDR3 has 15 amino acids. Here the CDR3 DNA reads TGTGCCAGCAGCCAATCCCGGGACAGGTCCTACGAGCAGTACTTC. Translating it yields CASSQSRDRSYEQYF.

This clonotype was recorded a few times. The chain recombines TRBV6-1 with TRBJ1-1; D gene ambiguous. V shed 3 bases and J shed 5 bases, with 10 bases lying between them. The V gene's germline CDR1 is MNHNS and CDR2 SASEGT. The CDR3 sequence is 13 residues long. CDR3 protein: CASSETEGTEAFF. CDR3 DNA: TGTGCCAGCAGTGAGACGGAGGGTACTGAAGCTTTCTTT.

The chain uses TRBV24-1 and TRBJ2-5; weak D call: TRBD2 (6 bases). The V and J ends lost 9 bases and 8 bases respectively, with 24 bases between them. The CDR3 is made up of 15 amino acids. Looked up from germline, CDR1 is KGHDR and CDR2 is SFDVKD. CDR3 sequence: CATSTTAGTAETQYF. The DNA of the CDR3 is TGTGCCACCTCTACGACCGCCGGGACTGCAGAAACCCAGTACTTC.

This clonotype was counted a few times. The V call is TRBV4-1, the J call TRBJ1-4; no definite D call. The CDR3 sequence is 13 residues long. V dropped 1 base and J dropped 10 bases, with 10 bases sitting between them. In germline, CDR1 is MGHRA, CDR2 YSYEKL. CDR3 amino acids: CASSQGLSGKLFF. Here the CDR3 DNA reads TGCGCCAGCAGCCAAGGACTATCCGGAAAACTGTTTTTT.

This chain uses TRBV30 with TRBJ1-1, with a possible D match to TRBD1 (5 bases). The V end lost 0 bases, the J end lost 1 base, and 6 bases lay between the germline ends. In germline, CDR1 is GTSNPN, CDR2 SVGIG (reference sequence). The CDR3 covers 13 residues. This chain's CDR3 is CAWSVQENTEAFF. CDR3 DNA: TGTGCCTGGAGTGTACAGGAGAACACTGAAGCTTTCTTT. The full variable domain, in which reference TRBV30 and TRBJ1-1 provide the parts outside the CDR3, is SQTIHQWPATLVQPVGSPLSLECTVEGTSNPNLYWYRQAAGRGLQLLFYSVGIGQISSEVPQNLSASRPQDRQFILSSKKLLLSDSGFYLCAWSVQENTEAFFGQGTRLTVV.

The V gene is TRBV4-1, the J gene TRBJ1-1, with D perhaps matching TRBD1 (5 bases). V was shortened by 0 bases and J by 3 bases, with 8 bases between the two germline ends. The CDR3 extends over 14 amino acids. CDR1 and CDR2 from the germline V gene are MGHRA and YSYEKL. The CDR3 DNA follows: TGCGCCAGCAGCCAAGAAGGGGCGGACACTGAAGCTTTCTTT. Translation gives CASSQEGADTEAFF.

A few counts support this clonotype. This chain joins TRBV29-1 and TRBJ1-2; no clear D. This CDR3 contains 12 residues. Germline assignment: CDR1 SQVTM and CDR2 ANQGSEA. Between the trimmed V and J ends, which lost 3 bases and 6 bases, there was a span of 11 bases. CDR3 protein: CSVDSGSHGYTF. Here the CDR3 DNA reads TGCAGCGTTGATTCAGGATCCCATGGCTACACCTTC.

The CDR3 bases are TGTGCCAGCACCCGGACAGGGAGGAATTCACCCCTCCACTTT. This codes for CASTRTGRNSPLHF. The chain employs TRBV12-3 or TRBV12-4 and TRBJ1-6, with 8 bases aligning to TRBD1. The CDR3 totals 14 residues. V lost 7 bases, J lost 7 bases, and 6 bases stayed unmatched.

The V gene is TRBV7-8, the J gene TRBJ2-3; 12 bases align to TRBD2. With V trimmed by 5 bases and J by 0 bases, 9 bases remained unmatched. CDR1 SGHVS and CDR2 FQNEAQ come from the germline V gene. CDR3 size: 18 residues. CDR3 sequence: CASSIRTSGDSSTDTQYF. The CDR3 DNA reads as TGTGCCAGCAGCATTCGGACTAGCGGGGACTCTAGCACAGATACGCAGTATTTT.

The chain employs TRBV12-3 or TRBV12-4 and TRBJ2-1, with TRBD1 identical over 9 bases. The ends lost 1 base at V and 5 bases at J; junction bases unmatched: 9. This CDR3 is 17 amino acids long. CDR3 nucleotide sequence: TGTGCCAGCAGTTTAGACTTTTGGGGACAGGGCAACAATGAGCAGTTCTTC. Its protein product is CASSLDFWGQGNNEQFF.